This T cell receptor (beta chain) originates from a study of CD8+ T cells in alopecia areata. There are a few counts of this clone. RNA extraction was followed by reverse transcription into cDNA, which acted as the sequencing template. The method was immunoSEQ multiplex PCR; TCRdb's version includes in-frame clones alone and lacks a portion of them. Of about 99,000 clones listed, roughly 53% were seen once; the top ten hold around 8.8%. V was trimmed by 5 bases and J by 3 bases, leaving 11 bases between them. Germline lookup yields CDR1 SQVTM and CDR2 ANQGSEA. The CDR3 sequence is 13 residues long. The sorting of PBMCs gave CD4+ and CD8+ T cells.

The source is a human donor in good health. Sequenced material: CD4+ T cells sorted from blood. The chain employs TRBV29-1 and TRBJ1-5; no reliable D call. CDR3 in amino acids: CSVRIADNQPQHF. CDR3 DNA: TGCAGCGTTAGGATAGCAGACAATCAGCCCCAGCATTTT.